The clone carrying this T cell receptor beta chain was seen once. The antigen remains unidentified. Every patient had relapsed following autologous stem cell transplantation, and cohorts differed in brentuximab vedotin exposure. Best response was recorded as complete response, partial response or progressive disease. This entry comes from a study of PD-1 blockade in classical Hodgkin lymphoma. With 2 bases removed from V and 0 bases from J, the gap between germline ends came to 4 bases. The CDR3 is 14 residues long. The germline gives CDR1 MGHDK, CDR2 SYGVNS. Using immunoSEQ multiplex PCR, the repertoire was profiled, and TCRdb retains in-frame clones only, with some absent. This sample has around 150,000 clones; around 84% occur once, and the top ten carry 9.2%. Study-level results: TCR diversity at baseline was reported to be reduced in newly diagnosed patients relative to healthy donors.

The TCR was taken from a human donor with classical Hodgkin lymphoma. Sequencing used peripheral blood mononuclear cells (PBMCs), obtained before the second cycle of nivolumab. The V gene is TRBV25-1, the J gene TRBJ1-4; D gene ambiguous. The CDR3 sequence is CASSEDTTNEKLFF. The CDR3 nucleotides read TGTGCCAGCAGTGAAGACACAACTAATGAAAAACTGTTTTTT.